This TCR beta chain was sequenced during a study of cytomegalovirus exposure and HLA in healthy donors. At the level of the study: Across about 400 genotyped donors, roughly 80% landed in the Caucasian-associated ancestry cluster.

Regarding this clone: Its matching antigen is unknown.

General study points: TCR beta sequences reportedly predicted the HLA-A and HLA-B alleles of most subjects accurately.

V shed 2 bases, J shed 3 bases, and the junction held 6 bases outside the gene matches. Germline CDR1 MNHNS, CDR2 SASEGT. The CDR3 sequence is 16 residues long. Primers included in the PCR were 60 Vbeta and 13 Jbeta primers. Authors' methods: Later, some 75 million unique TCR beta chains were counted in an analysis, and roughly 11 million of them were shared. Profiling relied on immunoSEQ multiplex PCR, and the TCRdb table lists in-frame clones only, not all of them. That table furnishes V, J and clone size, whereas the DNA furnished D and trimming. The sample holds 200,000 or so clones; more than 85% are singletons and the top ten take more than 0.2%.

This TCR came from a girl in the first two years of life in good health and CMV-seronegative. The V call is TRBV6-1, the J call TRBJ1-5; 8 positions agree with TRBD1. The sample comprised PBMCs. The CDR3 loop reads CASSESYRGVNQPQHF. Written as DNA, the CDR3 is TGTGCCAGCAGTGAATCCTACAGGGGGGTCAATCAGCCCCAGCATTTT.